These 21 T cell receptor beta chains were all obtained from the same sample, sequenced in a study of CD8+CD57+ T cells in acquired aplastic anemia. The template used for profiling TCR beta VDJ and CDR3 was genomic DNA. TCRdb called the reads again in MiXCR, with one record for every CDR3 protein. The sample yields fewer than 200,000 distinct CDR3 sequences, just under 45% seen once. The specimen was sorted CD4+, CD8+, or CD8+CD57+ T cells (not recorded which) from PBMCs. These receptors were collected from a human donor in good health.

This clonotype appeared a few times. A single base separates this from a much larger clone, so it may be a read error. This CDR3 fails to terminate in the conserved phenylalanine or tryptophan, so it likely reflects a read error. This chain's CDR3 is CASSRPERGNTIYL. The DNA for the CDR3 is TGTGCCAGCAGCCGGCCTGAGCGGGGAAACACCATATATCTT. The genes are TRBV7-9 and TRBJ1-3, with D hard to call. Trimming took off 5 bases at V and 4 bases at J, with 12 bases between the two ends. The CDR3 has 14 residues. Germline CDR1 reads SEHNR; CDR2 reads FQNEAQ (reference sequence).

In its sample, this clonotype was seen many times. The rearrangement uses TRBV12-3 or TRBV12-4 and TRBJ1-1, with a tentative D call TRBD1 (6 bases). This CDR3 has 14 amino acids. Deletions cut 7 bases from V and 1 base from J, with 13 bases between. The CDR3 here is CASNRQEKNTEAFF. CDR3 sequence (DNA): TGTGCCAGCAACCGACAGGAGAAGAACACTGAAGCTTTCTTT.

This clonotype was observed a handful of times. The CDR3 spells CASSDSRFSNQPQHF. CDR3 sequence (DNA): TGTGCCAGCAGTGATTCCAGGTTTAGCAATCAGCCCCAGCATTTT. This sequence joins TRBV2 and TRBJ1-5, with D hard to call. The CDR3 has 15 amino acids. Germline loops: CDR1 SNHLY, CDR2 FYNNEI. Trimming cost V 3 bases and J 0 bases, with 9 bases left between them.

V gene TRBV29-1 combines with J gene TRBJ2-7; D uncertain. V was trimmed by 2 bases and J by 0 bases, leaving 2 bases between them. The CDR3 spans 11 residues. Looked up from germline, CDR1 is SQVTM and CDR2 is ANQGSEA. CDR3 DNA sequence: TGCAGCGTTGAAATCTCCTACGAGCAGTACTTC. Amino acids: CSVEISYEQYF.

The table lists this clonotype with a few counts. The chain carries TRBV5-1 and TRBJ2-3; 8 nucleotides match TRBD2. This CDR3 spans 18 amino acids. The germline gives CDR1 SGHRS, CDR2 YFSETQ. With 0 bases clipped from V and 4 bases from J, the junction kept 13 bases outside the gene matches. CDR3 in DNA: TGCGCCAGCAGCTTGGGGGTGCTAGCGGGCCGGACTGCAGATACGCAGTATTTT. It yields the protein CASSLGVLAGRTADTQYF.

The J gene is TRBJ1-5, the V gene TRBV5-6; D is ambiguous. Trimming left V 4 bases short and J 6 bases short, with 11 bases between. This CDR3 has 13 amino acids. Germline V lookup: CDR1 SGHDT, CDR2 YYEEEE. In DNA form, the CDR3 reads TGTGCCAGCAGCCCAGGAGTAGGTCAGCCCCAGCATTTT. Encoded protein: CASSPGVGQPQHF.

This clonotype was observed at least ten times. The chain couples TRBV5-1 to TRBJ2-1, with a weak D call TRBD2 (6 bases). The germline V and J ends were trimmed by 4 bases and 3 bases, with 17 bases remaining between them. The CDR3 has 16 residues. In germline, CDR1 is SGHRS, CDR2 YFSETQ. The CDR3 spells CASSASGAGLYNEQFF. The CDR3 DNA is TGCGCCAGCAGCGCGTCGGGAGCGGGCCTCTACAATGAGCAGTTCTTC.

In its sample, this clonotype was seen many times. The chain has TRBV6-1 and TRBJ2-5, with 8 positions matching TRBD1. The CDR3 runs to 13 residues. Trimming removed 7 bases from V and 4 bases from J; junction bases left unmatched: 5. The germline V gene has CDR1 MNHNS and CDR2 SASEGT. CDR3 DNA: TGTGCCAGCATAAGGACAGGGCCAGAGACCCAGTACTTC. It is translated as CASIRTGPETQYF.

The rearrangement links TRBV5-1 to TRBJ1-6; possibly TRBD1 for D (5 bases). V was trimmed by 4 bases and J by 9 bases, leaving 23 bases between them. This CDR3 contains 17 residues. CDR1 SGHRS and CDR2 YFSETQ come from the germline V gene. The CDR3 sequence: CASSPRDRQGPSSPLHF. In nucleotides, the CDR3 is TGCGCCAGCAGCCCCCGCGATAGGCAGGGCCCGAGTTCACCCCTCCACTTT.

This clonotype was detected a few times. This could be a read error, since a much larger clone is one nucleotide away. This chain joins TRBV11-1 and TRBJ2-7; 7 bases map to TRBD1. The CDR3 spans 16 residues. Germline V gene lookup returns CDR1 SGHAT and CDR2 FQDESV (reference sequence). CDR3 loop: CVSSPHYRGDSYEQYF. The CDR3 DNA reads TGTGTCAGCAGCCCCCACTACAGGGGCGATTCCTACGAGCAGTACTTC.

In this sample, this clonotype turned up many times. The chain recombines TRBV7-8 with TRBJ1-4, with D hard to call. Germline V gives CDR1 SGHVS, CDR2 FQNEAQ. V shed 5 bases and J shed 0 bases, with 13 bases lying between them. The CDR3 contains 16 residues. The CDR3 DNA follows: TGTGCCAGCAGCCCAAAGGGCGGTGCAACTAATGAAAAACTGTTTTTT. Protein sequence: CASSPKGGATNEKLFF.

The chain combines TRBV15 with TRBJ2-5; tentative D call: TRBD2 (7 bases). Trimming left V 0 bases short and J 4 bases short, with 15 bases between. Germline V CDR1 and CDR2: LNHNV, YYDKDF (reference sequence). CDR3 length: 16 residues. CDR3 sequence: CATSREDRGGSETQYF. The DNA for the CDR3 is TGTGCCACCAGCAGAGAGGATAGGGGGGGATCAGAGACCCAGTACTTC.

This clonotype was recorded at least ten times. The CDR3 sequence is CASSEGRTLGQMRGYTF. CDR3 bases: TGTGCCAGCAGCGAGGGACGGACCCTGGGCCAGATGAGGGGCTACACCTTC. J is TRBJ1-2 and V is TRBV4-2, with D perhaps TRBD1 (5 bases). The V end was cut by 5 bases, the J end by 8 bases, with 27 bases between. The germline CDR1 and CDR2 sequences are LGHNA and YNFKEQ. The length of the CDR3 is 17 residues.

This clonotype has just one count. The chain links TRBV7-3 to TRBJ2-1; D not resolved. There are 13 residues in the CDR3. V lost 8 bases to trimming and J lost 0 bases, with 8 bases between them. The germline V gene has CDR1 SGHTA and CDR2 FQGTGA. This chain's CDR3 is CASCESSYNEQFF. In nucleotides, the CDR3 is TGTGCCAGCTGCGAGAGCTCCTACAATGAGCAGTTCTTC.

V and J are TRBV27 and TRBJ1-5, with 8 nucleotides matching TRBD1. V shed 2 bases, J shed 3 bases, and the junction held 6 bases outside the gene matches. Looked up from germline, CDR1 is MNHEY and CDR2 is SMNVEV (reference sequence). CDR3 length: 16 residues. The CDR3 DNA follows: TGTGCCAGCAGTTTAGGAAACAGGGGGAACAATCAGCCCCAGCATTTT. The encoded protein is CASSLGNRGNNQPQHF.

J is TRBJ2-6 and V is TRBV11-1; perhaps TRBD2 as D (5 bases). This CDR3 has 16 amino acids. Per the germline V gene, CDR1 is SGHAT and CDR2 is FQDESV (reference sequence). With 7 bases removed from V and 4 bases from J, the gap between germline ends came to 17 bases. CDR3 sequence reads: CASTLRVAGGANVLTF. The CDR3 region has the DNA TGTGCCAGCACCTTGAGGGTTGCGGGCGGGGCCAACGTCCTGACTTTC.

This chain connects TRBV10-3 to TRBJ2-2; tentatively, D is TRBD1 (6 bases). The V gene's germline CDR1 is ENHRY and CDR2 SYGVKD. The V end was cut by 0 bases, the J end by 0 bases, with 11 bases between. CDR3 length: 17 residues. CDR3 protein: CAISESSWTANTGELFF. The CDR3 region has the DNA TGTGCCATCAGTGAGTCCTCATGGACAGCGAACACCGGGGAGCTGTTTTTT.

Many counts were recorded for this clonotype. The V and J genes are TRBV29-1 and TRBJ2-7, with D tentatively TRBD2 (6 bases). V lost 4 bases, J lost 6 bases, and 16 bases lay in between. Per the germline V gene, CDR1 is SQVTM and CDR2 is ANQGSEA. The length of the CDR3 is 13 residues. The chain's CDR3 is CSVVFAGTAEQYF. CDR3 in DNA: TGCAGCGTTGTCTTTGCGGGAACAGCCGAGCAGTACTTC.

This clonotype showed up many times. V is TRBV2 and J is TRBJ2-5; D gene unclear. CDR3 length: 14 amino acids. Germline CDR1 reads SNHLY; CDR2 reads FYNNEI. Trimming pared 4 bases from V and 5 bases from J, leaving 14 bases between. The CDR3 is CASSAGTHWETQYF. DNA for the CDR3: TGTGCCAGCAGTGCAGGTACCCATTGGGAGACCCAGTACTTC.

A word on this clonotype: This may be a read error: a much more frequent sequence differs by one nucleotide. The chain joins TRBV7-9 to TRBJ2-3; 8 positions match TRBD1. From germline, CDR1 is SEHNR and CDR2 FQNEAQ (reference sequence). The ends lost 11 bases at V and 4 bases at J; junction bases unmatched: 11. This CDR3 spans 14 amino acids. CDR3 nucleotides: TGTGCCGGCGCTGGGACAGGTTACGCAGATACGCAGTATTTT. Residues: CAGAGTGYADTQYF.

Ten or more counts support this clonotype. The CDR3 region is CASSPLDRVGAFF. CDR3 in DNA: TGCGCCAGCAGCCCACTCGACAGGGTCGGAGCTTTCTTT. The rearrangement joins TRBV4-1 to TRBJ1-1; TRBD1 agrees at 7 bases. Germline V gene sequence: CDR1 MGHRA, CDR2 YSYEKL. The CDR3 is made up of 13 amino acids. V lost 4 bases and J lost 10; bases outside the gene matches: 9.